This TCR beta chain was sequenced in a study of blood T cells in healthy people across ages. In the study overall: Capture via template switching afforded approximately one barcoded beta molecule per two T cells. The study's findings and limits: Leaving the PBMCs unsorted stopped any conclusive comparison of naive versus antigen-experienced cells. Measured against age, TCR beta diversity per million T cells decreased in a roughly linear manner.

Worth noting for this clonotype: Its target is unknown.

A second PCR of roughly 6 to 12 cycles used a sample-barcoded 5' primer and a J-beta primer mix. TCRdb re-called the 5' RACE reads with MiXCR, one entry per CDR3 protein. The profile shows about 580,000 distinct CDR3 sequences, 40% to 50% of them singletons. Isolating PBMCs gave at least 6 million of these cells per sample. V trimming: 5 bases; J trimming: 7 bases; junction bases outside the gene matches: 10. The CDR3 covers 16 residues. Germline V gene data show CDR1 as LGHDT and CDR2 as YNNKEL (reference sequence). The J gene is TRBJ2-1, the V gene TRBV3-1, with 11 bases identical to TRBD2. The TCR sequence derives from a man older than 75 in good health. Source material: blood. Written as DNA, the CDR3 is TGTGCCAGCAGCTACTATAGCGGGGGGGCCTTTAATGAGCAGTTCTTC. Its translation is CASSYYSGGAFNEQFF.